The source of this T cell receptor beta chain is a study of blood T cell repertoires in COVID-19 (dated by TCRdb to 2020 to 2021). About the full investigation: Samples from collaborators originated in the United States, Italy and Spain and spanned both the acute and convalescent phases of COVID-19. Nearly every sample came with metadata listing a de-identified subject ID, COVID-19 status, age in years and sex. A freely available public database, intended as a resource for researchers studying the immune response to SARS-CoV-2, is where the repertoires were released. Samples were obtained from the ongoing ImmuneRACE study (first 160 participants) and from roughly 1,300 subjects provided by 6 global collaborators. The material from the prospective study consisted of cDNA or gDNA derived from T cells, B-cell-depleted T cells, or PBMCs. The dataset comprised deeply sampled blood TCRbeta repertoires from subjects exposed to, actively infected with, or recovered from COVID-19. Where available, HLA class I and class II types were obtained from metadata supplied by the sample provider rather than from assay-based typing.

Worth noting for this clone: The antigen it recognizes is unknown. Base quality data are lacking; no much larger clone is found one base away.

Whole blood was collected in K2EDTA tubes by collaborating institutions according to the institutions' own protocols. For TCRbeta analysis, collaborators shipped samples in one of three forms: frozen whole blood, isolated PBMCs, or DNA extracted from either of those sample types. V is pared back by 0 bases and J by 8 bases, with 8 bases lying between the germline termini. CDR1 and CDR2 were assigned from the germline V gene as SGHRS and YFSETQ. Inclusive of the bounding cysteine and phenylalanine, the CDR3 is 12 residues long. Solely the CDR3 DNA is kept, with 36 bases framed from the first base. Findings and caveats that apply to the study as a whole: Clinical and demographic metadata were provided uncurated, with the amount varying by source and participant.

TCRbeta CDR3 regions were amplified from genomic DNA by means of the immunoSEQ Assay, a bias-controlled multiplex PCR. Per the authors' processing: The number of nucleated cells in each sample was estimated from the amplification of reference gene primers within the assay. To quantify the absolute abundance of each unique TCRbeta CDR3 rearrangement, sequence reads were collapsed and filtered. For each sample, productive Simpson clonality was calculated as the square root of Simpson's diversity index across productive rearrangements. TCRdb took over this immuneACCESS table, retaining in-frame rearrangements with V and J assigned. Such tables are incomplete; in checked studies, under half of the missing clones stem from an unresolved V gene, and the remainder is unexplained. The D gene and trimming were derived from the DNA, and the V and J assignments and clone size from that table. For this sample there are over 45,000 clones; about four fifths appear just once. Approximately 15% of the sample lies in the top ten.

Rearrangement joined TRBV5-1 to TRBJ1-2, with the D segment identity uncertain. The specimen was peripheral blood. This sequence was found in a man aged 65-85 years with active COVID-19. CDR3 reads: CASSLDASGYTF. DNA sequence: TGCGCCAGCAGCTTGGACGCGAGCGGCTACACCTTC.